This T cell receptor (beta chain) was sequenced for a study of cytomegalovirus exposure and HLA in healthy donors. At the level of the study: HLA-typed donors were the source of approximately 80 million unique TCRs, which an early data release held. Study observations and caveats: A later analysis found TCR association rates differed by HLA locus, highest for DRB1 and lowest for HLA-C. Sequencing artifact likely explains a cluster of highly shared sequence variants.

Trimming at V came to 10 bases and at J to 7 bases, leaving 13 bases not matched to a gene. The CDR3 totals 14 residues. CDR1 is ENHRY, CDR2 SYGVKD, per germline. All donors participated as healthy donors of bone marrow. Primers included in the PCR were 60 Vbeta and 13 Jbeta primers. Produced via immunoSEQ multiplex PCR; TCRdb's table is partial and in-frame only. The profile shows 200,000 to 250,000 clones, more than 75% of them singletons. As for this clone: Its antigen is not known.

Sequencing was done on a sample of PBMCs. V gene TRBV10-3 combines with J gene TRBJ2-7, with 10 bases lining up with TRBD2. The source of this sequence is a girl aged 2-10 years in good health and CMV-seronegative. The DNA for the CDR3 is TGTGCCAGTAAATATAGCGGGGGGCCTGGGGAGCAGTACTTC. Translated, it gives CASKYSGGPGEQYF.